These 30 T cell receptor beta chains were sequenced from one sample in a study of T cells in Graves' hyperthyroidism and ophthalmopathy. RNA transcripts yielded amplified TCR beta CDR3 regions. In the first-round RT-PCR of the TCR CDR3, the HTBI primer set was used. TCRdb used MiXCR to reprocess the multiplex PCR reads, holding one entry per CDR3 protein. The data contain about 500,000 distinct CDR3 sequences, 14% of them singletons. Sample: blood. The receptors were sampled from a woman in her late teens or twenties with Graves' hyperthyroidism.

V usage is TRBV4-1 and J usage is TRBJ2-2; 7 bases map to TRBD1. The CDR3 loop spans 14 amino acids. V shed 6 bases and J 2 bases; nucleotides not matched to a gene: 3. Germline V gene data show CDR1 as MGHRA and CDR2 as YSYEKL. This CDR3 reads CASRGTANTGELFF. The CDR3 DNA follows: TGCGCCAGCAGAGGGACAGCTAACACCGGGGAGCTGTTTTTT.

This clonotype showed up many times. The chain employs TRBV6-2 or TRBV6-3 and TRBJ1-5; TRBD1 is a possible D gene (6 bases). CDR1 MNHEY and CDR2 SVGEGT come from the germline V gene. Trimming took off 7 bases at V and 3 bases at J, with 19 bases between the two ends. This CDR3 is built from 16 residues. CDR3 coding DNA: TGTGCCAGCACCCCTTTTGGGGGGGCGCTCAATCAGCCCCAGCATTTT. Protein sequence: CASTPFGGALNQPQHF.

This clonotype has a count of ten or more. This chain connects TRBV28 to TRBJ2-6; a weak D match, TRBD2 (7 bases). Germline V gene lookup returns CDR1 MDHEN and CDR2 SYDVKM. V was pared by 6 bases and J by 0 bases, with 15 bases between. This CDR3 is built from 17 residues. CDR3 nucleotides: TGTGCCAGCAGAACACAGGGAGGGAGCTCTGGGGCCAACGTCCTGACTTTC. Translated, it gives CASRTQGGSSGANVLTF.

This clonotype was recorded at least ten times. This chain joins TRBV12-3 or TRBV12-4 and TRBJ1-5, with 8 bases that match TRBD1. CDR3 length equals 16 residues. The V segment lost 4 bases and the J segment 2 bases; nucleotides outside the gene matches: 7. CDR3: CASSSGQGLGNQPQHF. In DNA, the CDR3 is TGTGCCAGCAGTTCCGGACAGGGCCTAGGCAATCAGCCCCAGCATTTT.

The chain has TRBV24-1 and TRBJ2-3; TRBD2 matches 9 bases. This CDR3 is 17 amino acids long. Germline CDR1 and CDR2: KGHDR and SFDVKD. Trimming at V came to 4 bases and at J to 3 bases, leaving 10 bases not matched to a gene. CDR3: CATSEDRASGITDTQYF. CDR3 in DNA: TGTGCCACCAGTGAAGACCGGGCTAGCGGGATAACAGATACGCAGTATTTT.

This clonotype came up a few times. This sequence joins TRBV7-2 and TRBJ2-2; 9 bases map to TRBD1. The trim removed 5 bases at V and 4 bases at J, leaving 2 bases unmatched. Germline CDR1 reads SGHTA; CDR2 reads FQGNSA. This CDR3 contains 14 residues. CDR3 coding DNA: TGTGCCAGCAGCAGACAGGGGGTCACCGGGGAGCTGTTTTTT. Encoded protein: CASSRQGVTGELFF.

This clonotype was observed at least ten times. The CDR3 bases are TGTGCCAGCAGCGTAGCTGCGACGCTGAACACTGAAGCTTTCTTT. Amino acid sequence: CASSVAATLNTEAFF. The chain combines TRBV9 with TRBJ1-1; D is ambiguous. Germline CDR1 is SGDLS and CDR2 is YYNGEE. V was clipped by 0 bases and J by 0 bases, with 9 bases between them. The CDR3 extends over 15 amino acids.

In its sample, this clonotype was seen a few times. The CDR3: CASTSSGTGVFGYTF. CDR3 DNA sequence: TGTGCCAGTACCTCGTCCGGGACAGGGGTTTTTGGCTACACCTTC. The V gene is TRBV19, the J gene TRBJ1-2; 10 bases fit TRBD1. The length of the CDR3 is 15 residues. After removal of 7 bases from V and 7 bases from J, the junction contained 12 bases not matched to a gene. Germline values: CDR1 LNHDA, CDR2 SQIVND (reference sequence).

This rearrangement joins TRBV19 to TRBJ2-1, with 9 positions matching TRBD2. CDR1 and CDR2 (germline): LNHDA, SQIVND (reference sequence). This CDR3 region has 15 residues. V gave up 1 base and J gave up 8 bases; unmatched junction bases: 6. The CDR3 DNA sequence: TGTGCCAGTAGTATAGTTGCGGGAGGGCCCTATGAGCAGTTCTTC. Translating it yields CASSIVAGGPYEQFF.

For the CDR3, the DNA is TGTGCCACCAGTGCGGACAGGTTCTATGGCTACACCTTC. Protein product: CATSADRFYGYTF. The chain combines TRBV24-1 with TRBJ1-2, with TRBD1 matching 7 bases. The CDR3 runs 13 residues. The germline gives CDR1 KGHDR, CDR2 SFDVKD. With V trimmed by 5 bases and J by 4 bases, 3 bases remained unmatched.

This clonotype was recorded many times. The V gene is TRBV27, the J gene TRBJ1-4; 8 bases are a match to TRBD1. This CDR3 region has 14 residues. Germline V lookup: CDR1 MNHEY, CDR2 SMNVEV (reference sequence). With V trimmed by 5 bases and J by 7 bases, 6 bases remained unmatched. The CDR3 nucleotides read TGTGCCAGCAGTATGACAGGGGCACCTGAAAAACTGTTTTTT. Its translation: CASSMTGAPEKLFF.

V is TRBV19 and J is TRBJ2-6, with a possible D match to TRBD1 (6 bases). The CDR3 sequence is 15 residues long. Trimming took 7 bases from V and 1 from J, leaving 11 bases between them. Per the germline V gene, CDR1 is LNHDA and CDR2 is SQIVND (reference sequence). CDR3 residues: CASTDRNSGANVLTF. As DNA, the CDR3 is TGTGCCAGTACCGACAGGAATTCTGGGGCCAACGTCCTGACTTTC.

This clonotype was counted many times. The chain couples TRBV27 to TRBJ2-3, with D possibly TRBD2 on 6 matching bases. Trimming removed 1 base from V and 4 bases from J, with 12 bases in between. Looked up from germline, CDR1 is MNHEY and CDR2 is SMNVEV (reference sequence). This CDR3 comprises 15 residues. DNA of the CDR3: TGTGCCAGCAGTTTATTGCGGGGCGGGTCAGATACGCAGTATTTT. Protein product: CASSLLRGGSDTQYF.

This clonotype has more than one count but fewer than ten. Compared with germline, one end of the junction differs, possibly owing to a read error. The rearrangement links TRBV7-2 to TRBJ2-1; D uncertain. Looked up from germline, CDR1 is SGHTA and CDR2 is FQGNSA. This CDR3 is built from 16 residues. The CDR3 sequence: CASSIALNVVYNEQFF. DNA of the CDR3: TGTGCCAGCAGCATAGCTTTAAATGTAGTATACAATGAGCAGTTCTTC.

The chain links TRBV20-1 to TRBJ1-2, with D possibly being TRBD1 (6 bases). This CDR3 comprises 14 residues. The germline gives CDR1 DFQATT, CDR2 SNEGSKA (reference sequence). With 0 bases removed from V and 7 bases from J, the gap between germline ends came to 15 bases. CDR3 residues: CSARDFGGAGGYTF. The DNA of the CDR3 is TGCAGTGCTAGAGATTTTGGGGGGGCTGGTGGCTACACCTTC.

This clonotype was seen a handful of times. V gene TRBV7-3 combines with J gene TRBJ2-1; D may be TRBD1 (6 bases). The CDR3 covers 12 residues. Germline V gives CDR1 SGHTA, CDR2 FQGTGA. Trimming took off 6 bases at V and 9 bases at J, with 12 bases between the two ends. CDR3 loop: CASSLRGGEQFF. The DNA of the CDR3 is TGTGCCAGCAGTCTCCGAGGGGGTGAGCAGTTCTTC.

This chain uses TRBV6-2 or TRBV6-3 with TRBJ2-7; 7 nucleotides line up with TRBD2. V trimming: 0 bases; J trimming: 2 bases; junction bases outside the gene matches: 1. CDR1 and CDR2 (germline): MNHEY, SVGEGT. The CDR3 totals 14 residues. CDR3 residues: CASSYSGGTYEQYF. CDR3 in DNA: TGTGCCAGCAGTTACTCGGGAGGGACCTACGAGCAGTACTTC.

Many counts were recorded for this clonotype. The chain has TRBV11-3 and TRBJ2-1, with 10 nucleotides matching TRBD2. The J segment lost 7 bases and the V segment lost 5 bases, leaving 8 bases of the junction unmatched. CDR1 is SGHNT and CDR2 is YENEEA in the germline V gene. The CDR3 sequence is 15 residues long. The CDR3 DNA reads TGTGCCAGCAGCCAAAGCGGGAGGGCCCGGAATGAGCAGTTCTTC. It translates to CASSQSGRARNEQFF. The entire variable domain, with the rest obtained from reference TRBV11-3 and TRBJ2-1, is as follows: EAGVVQSPRYKIIEKKQPVAFWCNPISGHNTLYWYLQNLGQGPELLIRYENEEAVDDSQLPKDRFSAERLKGVDSTLKIQPAELGDSAVYLCASSQSGRARNEQFFGPGTRLTVL.

This clonotype showed up many times. This sequence joins TRBV5-6 and TRBJ1-3, with TRBD1 as a possible D gene (6 bases). The germline gives CDR1 SGHDT, CDR2 YYEEEE. With 4 bases removed from V and 4 bases from J, the gap between germline ends came to 12 bases. The CDR3 has 14 residues. CDR3 DNA: TGTGCCAGCAGCCTGGGACACCCCGGAAACACCATATATTTT. This encodes CASSLGHPGNTIYF.

This clonotype was picked up a small number of times. This sequence joins TRBV20-1 and TRBJ2-5; D perhaps matches TRBD1 (7 bases). Germline V gene sequence: CDR1 DFQATT, CDR2 SNEGSKA (reference sequence). This CDR3 has 14 amino acids. Trimming stripped 1 base from V and 4 bases from J, with 13 bases between. CDR3 sequence (DNA): TGCAGTGCTAGAGGACAGGGAGGCGGAGAGACCCAGTACTTC. Translation: CSARGQGGGETQYF.

This clonotype was seen many times. As DNA, the CDR3 is TGTGCCAGCAGCTTGACCCCAGGGGGGATTTTCGTCGATGAGCAGTTCTTC. This sequence encodes CASSLTPGGIFVDEQFF. The chain couples TRBV5-6 to TRBJ2-1; D perhaps matches TRBD1 (7 bases). This CDR3 is built from 17 residues. Looked up from germline, CDR1 is SGHDT and CDR2 is YYEEEE. The V end was cut by 1 base, the J end by 8 bases, with 22 bases between.

The chain couples TRBV7-9 to TRBJ2-3; 8 positions match TRBD2. Germline V CDR1 and CDR2: SEHNR, FQNEAQ (reference sequence). The CDR3 runs 16 residues. The V and J ends lost 6 bases and 3 bases, in that order; junction bases with no gene match: 11. CDR3 loop: CASSHPLAGGTDTQYF. For the CDR3, the DNA is TGTGCCAGCAGTCACCCTCTAGCGGGCGGTACAGATACGCAGTATTTT.

This clonotype appeared many times. The chain joins TRBV13 to TRBJ2-1; 10 bases line up with TRBD2. CDR3 length equals 18 residues. Germline-derived CDR1 and CDR2 are PRHDT and FYEKMQ (reference sequence). V gave up 2 bases and J gave up 5 bases; unmatched junction bases: 12. The CDR3 sequence is CASSLLASGSSGDNEQFF. DNA of the CDR3: TGTGCCAGCAGCTTACTGGCTAGCGGGAGTAGTGGCGACAATGAGCAGTTCTTC.

V is TRBV7-6 and J is TRBJ2-7; 11 nucleotides match TRBD2. The CDR3 totals 15 residues. From germline, CDR1 is SGHVS and CDR2 FNYEAQ. The V gene end was trimmed by 5 bases and the J gene end by 4 bases; junction bases not matched to a gene: 7. The CDR3 is CASSPQSSGRYEQYV. CDR3 nucleotide sequence: TGTGCCAGCAGCCCGCAATCTAGCGGGAGGTACGAGCAGTACGTC.

This clonotype was counted many times. This chain connects TRBV12-3 or TRBV12-4 to TRBJ2-1; no definite D call. Trimming removed 3 bases at V and 4 bases at J, with 13 bases between. The CDR3 extends over 15 amino acids. The CDR3 reads CASSFDAVPYNEQFF. CDR3 bases: TGTGCCAGCAGTTTTGACGCGGTCCCTTACAATGAGCAGTTCTTC.

This clonotype was found a few times. The chain recombines TRBV10-3 with TRBJ2-7; no clear D gene. Germline V CDR1 and CDR2: ENHRY, SYGVKD. V was trimmed by 2 bases and J by 3 bases, leaving 2 bases between them. This CDR3 spans 11 amino acids. CDR3 sequence reads: CAISEIYEQYF. For the CDR3, the DNA is TGTGCCATCAGTGAGATCTACGAGCAGTACTTC.

This clonotype was seen a handful of times. The chain joins TRBV10-3 to TRBJ2-1; D is perhaps TRBD2 (6 bases). Germline loops: CDR1 ENHRY, CDR2 SYGVKD. Trimming shortened V by 4 bases and J by 5 bases, and 18 bases separated the two germline ends. This CDR3 is built from 16 residues. CDR3 sequence (DNA): TGTGCCATCAGTGTCGCAACTAGCTTCACTAACAATGAGCAGTTCTTC. Encoded protein: CAISVATSFTNNEQFF.

In this sample, this clonotype turned up a few times. The rearrangement joins TRBV9 to TRBJ1-2; D remains ambiguous. Per the germline V gene, CDR1 is SGDLS and CDR2 is YYNGEE. CDR3 length: 16 amino acids. V was shortened by 0 bases and J by 0 bases, with 12 bases between the two germline ends. Here the CDR3 reads CASSVVFRMPNYGYTF. CDR3 nucleotides: TGTGCCAGCAGCGTAGTTTTTCGGATGCCTAACTATGGCTACACCTTC.

This clonotype was seen at least ten times. V gene TRBV3-1 combines with J gene TRBJ2-7, with TRBD2 matching 10 bases. Germline V gene lookup returns CDR1 LGHDT and CDR2 YNNKEL (reference sequence). J was trimmed by 4 bases and V by 4 bases; bases with no gene match: 10. The CDR3 has 16 amino acids. The chain's CDR3 is CASSRGRTSGQYEQYF. In DNA form, the CDR3 reads TGTGCCAGCAGCCGAGGACGGACTAGCGGACAATACGAGCAGTACTTC.

This clonotype occurred a few times. V is TRBV19 and J is TRBJ1-4; TRBD1 might be the D (6 bases). This CDR3 contains 15 residues. Looked up from germline, CDR1 is LNHDA and CDR2 is SQIVND (reference sequence). Trimming removed 6 bases at V and 2 bases at J, with 13 bases between. The CDR3: CASRTRGQTNEKLFF. The CDR3 bases are TGTGCCAGTAGAACACGCGGACAGACTAATGAAAAACTGTTTTTT.